This T cell receptor beta chain was sequenced in a study of T cell responses to AZD1222 COVID-19 vaccine. Whole-study results and caveats: Donor demographics were predominantly white British with a female majority; clonal diversity may be underestimated.

Produced via immunoSEQ multiplex PCR; TCRdb's table is partial and in-frame only. The data contain more than 95,000 clones, 86% of them seen just once; the ten biggest clones take up roughly 15%. To note about this clone: Its cognate antigen is unknown.

V gave up 1 base and J gave up 5 bases, with 10 bases separating them. Germline V gives CDR1 SGHRS, CDR2 YFSETQ. The CDR3 runs to 15 residues. This chain joins TRBV5-1 and TRBJ1-6; D is unclear. This receptor was obtained from an adult who received the AZD1222 COVID-19 vaccine. Material: peripheral blood, obtained 28 days after the second AZD1222 dose. The CDR3 loop is CASSLTGPNNSPLHF. The CDR3 DNA is TGCGCCAGCAGCTTGACCGGACCGAATAATTCACCCCTCCACTTT.